The rows below give T cell receptor beta chains drawn from one sample of a study of identical twins. Using its own MiXCR run on the 5' RACE reads, TCRdb lists one record per CDR3 protein. Here the sample spans 250,000 or so distinct CDR3 sequences, 9.5% to 15% being singletons. The same data also contributed to another study, on yellow fever vaccine responses in identical twins.

Sample: memory (CD45RO+) T cells sorted from blood. These TCRs come from a woman between 18 and 30 years old in good health. The CDR3 runs from the conserved cysteine through the conserved F or W. D genes are given only for firm matches. The listing skips clone size in some rows; elsewhere it reads once, few, many or a size class.

CASSEEEWRRQETQYF	TGTGCCAGCAGTGAAGAGGAATGGCGTCGACAAGAGACCCAGTACTTC	TRBV6-1	TRBJ2-5	.	few
CASSSSREQYF	TGTGCCAGCAGTTCCTCCCGCGAGCAGTACTTC	TRBV6-2/TRBV6-3	TRBJ2-7	.	few
CASSLGLTADQETQYF	TGTGCCAGCAGCTTGGGGCTGACCGCAGACCAAGAGACCCAGTACTTC	TRBV11-2	TRBJ2-5	.	.
CASSVASIRGFEETQYF	TGTGCCAGCAGCGTAGCCAGTATTCGGGGCTTCGAAGAGACCCAGTACTTC	TRBV9	TRBJ2-5	.	few
CASRGWGNTEAFF	TGTGCCAGCAGGGGCTGGGGCAACACTGAAGCTTTCTTT	TRBV12-3/TRBV12-4	TRBJ1-1	.	few
CASSGSGTDTQYF	TGTGCCAGCAGTGGCAGTGGCACAGATACGCAGTATTTT	TRBV6-4	TRBJ2-3	.	.
CASRRGSTEAFF	TGTGCCAGCAGGAGAGGAAGCACTGAAGCTTTCTTT	TRBV6-1	TRBJ1-1	.	few
CASSQPSVDTQYF	TGCGCCAGCAGCCAACCGTCAGTGGATACGCAGTATTTT	TRBV4-1	TRBJ2-3	.	.
CATSERTGSNNEQYF	TGTGCCACCAGTGAGAGGACAGGTTCGAATAACGAGCAGTACTTC	TRBV24-1	TRBJ2-7	TRBD1	.
CASSIQGSSRELFF	TGTGCCAGCAGTATCCAGGGTAGCAGCCGGGAGCTGTTTTTT	TRBV12-3/TRBV12-4	TRBJ2-2	.	.
CASSQLRTRIDEQYF	TGTGCCAGCAGTCAACTTCGGACTAGGATCGACGAGCAGTACTTC	TRBV6-2/TRBV6-3	TRBJ2-7	TRBD2	.
CASSQGTAQYF	TGTGCCAGCAGCCAGGGGACGGCGCAGTATTTT	TRBV7-9	TRBJ2-3	.	.
CSSSGVTGELFF	TGCAGTTCTAGCGGGGTCACCGGGGAGCTGTTTTTT	TRBV20-1	TRBJ2-2	TRBD2	few
CASSQDNSLTGELFF	TGCGCCAGCAGCCAAGATAACAGCCTCACCGGGGAGCTGTTTTTT	TRBV4-3	TRBJ2-2	.	few
CASNPRDRGVSSSGANVLTF	TGTGCCAGCAACCCCCGGGACAGGGGGGTTTCTAGCTCTGGGGCCAACGTCCTGACTTTC	TRBV2	TRBJ2-6	TRBD1	few
CASKNWSQETKYF	TGTGCCAGCAAAAATTGGTCCCAAGAGACCAAGTACTTC	TRBV5-4	TRBJ2-5	.	.
CASSKATSSYEQYF	TGTGCCAGCAGCAAGGCCACAAGCTCCTACGAGCAGTACTTC	TRBV21-1	TRBJ2-7	.	few
CASSLVLPTDTQYF	TGTGCCAGCAGCCTAGTACTTCCCACAGATACGCAGTATTTT	TRBV7-9	TRBJ2-3	.	.
CASSYGSSNYGYTF	TGTGCCAGCAGTTACGGGTCCTCTAACTATGGCTACACCTTC	TRBV6-5	TRBJ1-2	.	many
CASRLAGPGGQYF	TGTGCCAGCAGGCTTGCAGGACCCGGGGGGCAGTACTTC	TRBV7-2	TRBJ2-7	.	few
CASSQEKSSYEQYF	TGTGCCAGCAGCCAAGAAAAGAGTTCCTACGAGCAGTACTTC	TRBV4-2	TRBJ2-7	.	.
CTSRTTGLETQYF	TGTACCAGTAGGACCACAGGGTTGGAGACCCAGTACTTC	TRBV19	TRBJ2-5	.	.